These T cell receptor beta chains were read from a single sample in a study of blood T cell repertoires in COVID-19. Produced via immunoSEQ multiplex PCR; TCRdb's table is partial and in-frame only. The sample includes over 300,000 clones, 90% of them seen just once. Input material: peripheral blood. The source is a man aged 18 to 30 with active or convalescent COVID-19. CDR3s include the opening cysteine and the closing phenylalanine or tryptophan. The D gene is left open where the match is weak. Expanded clones get a size class; other rows say once, few or many, or leave the size out.

TRBJ1-1	14	TRBD1	TRBV28	.	TGTGCCAGCTTCGGTGGACAGGGGGTCACTGAAGCTTTCTTT	CASFGGQGVTEAFF
TRBJ2-3	16	TRBD2	TRBV9	.	TGTGCCAGCAGCTACGGGACTAGCGGGTCCACAGATACGCAGTATTTT	CASSYGTSGSTDTQYF
TRBJ1-2	15	.	TRBV29-1	.	TGCAGCGTTGAAGAACTGCCGAGACAAGACTATGGCTACACCTTC	CSVEELPRQDYGYTF
TRBJ2-2	15	TRBD1	TRBV5-6	.	TGTGCCAGCAGCTACGGGACAGGGGGAGTCGGGGAGCTGTTTTTT	CASSYGTGGVGELFF
TRBJ1-2	15	.	TRBV6-4	.	TGTGCCAGCAGAACGCTAGGGGGGGCTAACTATGGCTACACCTTC	CASRTLGGANYGYTF
TRBJ2-2	19	TRBD2	TRBV4-1	.	TGCGCCAGCAGCCACCCCGGACTAGCGGTAGAGAAGAACACCGGGGAGCTGTTTTTT	CASSHPGLAVEKNTGELFF
TRBJ2-1	15	.	TRBV4-2	.	TGTGCCAGCAGCCAAGCGGAGACGCCAAACAATGAGCAGTTCTTC	CASSQAETPNNEQFF
TRBJ2-7	17	TRBD1	TRBV5-5	.	TGTGCCAGCAGCTTGTTAACAGGGGAGCCCCTCTGGAACGAGCAGTACTTC	CASSLLTGEPLWNEQYF
TRBJ2-1	11	.	TRBV15	once	TGTGCCACCAGCAGAGGGCTTGAGCAGTTCTTC	CATSRGLEQFF
TRBJ1-5	19	TRBD1	TRBV6-2/TRBV6-3	.	TGTGCCAGCAGTTATTTTTGGGACAGAGGGCTGAAGGGGAATCAGCCCCAGCATTTT	CASSYFWDRGLKGNQPQHF
TRBJ2-1	19	TRBD2	TRBV12-5	.	TGTGCTAGTGGTTACACCCCCTCCGGACCGGGGACTAGCGGGAATGAGCAGTTCTTC	CASGYTPSGPGTSGNEQFF
TRBJ2-1	15	TRBD2	TRBV19	.	TGTGCCAGTAGTGTTGGACTAGCGGGAGGGAATGAGCAGTTCTTC	CASSVGLAGGNEQFF
TRBJ2-1	12	.	TRBV10-2	.	TGCGCCAGCACCACAGGATACAATGAGCAGTTCTTC	CASTTGYNEQFF
TRBJ2-5	11	.	TRBV6-5	once	TGTGCCAGCAGTACACGAGAGACCCAGTACTTC	CASSTRETQYF
TRBJ2-1	13	.	TRBV6-5	.	TGTGCCAGCAGTTACTCACGTTGGGGGCAGCAGTTCTTC	CASSYSRWGQQFF
TRBJ1-5	14	.	TRBV28	.	TGTGCCATCCGCCCAGGGCTTAGCAATCAGCCCCAGCATTTT	CAIRPGLSNQPQHF
TRBJ2-3	16	TRBD1	TRBV7-9	.	TGTGCCAGCAGCCCTGGGGACAGGGGCATCACAGATACGCAGTATTTT	CASSPGDRGITDTQYF
TRBJ2-5	14	TRBD2	TRBV29-1	once	TGCAGCGTTGACAGGGCGGGAGGTCGAGAGACCCAGTACTTC	CSVDRAGGRETQYF